The sequence of this T cell receptor (beta chain) was determined in a study of radiotherapy plus CTLA-4 blockade in lung cancer. The assay was immunoSEQ multiplex PCR, and TCRdb's table has in-frame clones only and misses some. The sample includes approximately 77,000 clones, 60% to 85% of them seen just once. This CDR3 has 18 amino acids. CDR1 and CDR2 from the germline V gene are MNHEY and SMNVEV (reference sequence). V was clipped by 0 bases and J by 3 bases; unmatched bases: 11. The receptor comes from a human donor with non-small cell lung cancer whose response to radiotherapy plus ipilimumab could not be evaluated. Some clones in this sample may be carry-over from other donors' samples. This chain joins TRBV27 and TRBJ1-2, with 9 bases matching TRBD1. The specimen comprised peripheral blood, sampled from a patient treated with radiotherapy plus ipilimumab. The CDR3 region has the DNA TGTGCCAGCAGTTTATCGATAAGATGGGGACAGGGACACTATGGCTACACCTTC. It encodes CASSLSIRWGQGHYGYTF.